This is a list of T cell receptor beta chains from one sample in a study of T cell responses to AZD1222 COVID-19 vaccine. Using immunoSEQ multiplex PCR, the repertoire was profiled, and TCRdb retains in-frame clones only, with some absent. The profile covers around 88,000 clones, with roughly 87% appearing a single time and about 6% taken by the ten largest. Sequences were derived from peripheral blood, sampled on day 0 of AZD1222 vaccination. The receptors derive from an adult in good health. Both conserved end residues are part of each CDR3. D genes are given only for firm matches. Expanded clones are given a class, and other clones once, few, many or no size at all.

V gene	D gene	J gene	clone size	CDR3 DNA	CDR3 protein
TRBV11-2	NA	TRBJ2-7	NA	TGTGCCAGCAGCTCCGCTCAAGGGGGATACGAGCAGTACTTC	CASSSAQGGYEQYF
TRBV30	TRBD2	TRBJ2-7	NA	TGTGCCTGGAGCGGGCTCCTAGCGGGAGCGGGCGAGCAGTACTTC	CAWSGLLAGAGEQYF
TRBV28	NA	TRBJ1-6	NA	TGTGCCAGCAGCCCGGGAAACAGTAATTCACCCCTCCACTTT	CASSPGNSNSPLHF
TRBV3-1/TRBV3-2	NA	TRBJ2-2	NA	TGTGCCAGCAGCCAAGACCCTAGCCCCGGGGAGCTGTTTTTT	CASSQDPSPGELFF
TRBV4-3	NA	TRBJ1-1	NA	TGCGCCAGCAGCTCCGCCCAGGGTTTCGCTGAAGCTTTCTTT	CASSSAQGFAEAFF
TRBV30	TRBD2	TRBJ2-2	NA	TGTGCCTGGAGTGGGACTAGCGGGAGAAAATCGAACACCGGGGAGCTGTTTTTT	CAWSGTSGRKSNTGELFF
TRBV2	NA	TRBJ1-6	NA	TGTGCCAGCAGTGAAGCGCTTAGGGGCAGGTCACCCCTCCACTTT	CASSEALRGRSPLHF
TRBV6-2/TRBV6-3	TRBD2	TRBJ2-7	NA	TGTGCCAGCAGTTCGACACTAGCGGAGCAGTACTTC	CASSSTLAEQYF
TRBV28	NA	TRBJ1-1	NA	TGTGCCAGCAGTTTGCCCGGGGAACTGAACACTGAAGCTTTCTTT	CASSLPGELNTEAFF
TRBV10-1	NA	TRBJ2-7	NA	TGCGCCAGCATCGGTGCGGACTCCTACGAGCAGTACTTC	CASIGADSYEQYF
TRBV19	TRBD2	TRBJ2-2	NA	TGTGCCAGTAGCCAGTCTCCGACTAGCGGGGTCACCGGGGAGCTGTTTTTT	CASSQSPTSGVTGELFF
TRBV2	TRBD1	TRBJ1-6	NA	TGTGCCAGCATGGGGACAGTACTCTATAATTCACCCCTCCACTTT	CASMGTVLYNSPLHF
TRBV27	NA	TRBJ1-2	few	TGTGCCAGCAGGACTATCGGGGGTAACTATGGCTACACCTTC	CASRTIGGNYGYTF
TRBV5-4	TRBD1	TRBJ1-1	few	TGTGCCAGCAGCCCCTGGACAGGGGGGAACACTGAAGCTTTCTTT	CASSPWTGGNTEAFF
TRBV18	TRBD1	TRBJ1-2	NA	TGTGCCAGCTCACTGGGACAGGGGCCCGATCGGGGAGGTGGCTACACCTTC	CASSLGQGPDRGGGYTF
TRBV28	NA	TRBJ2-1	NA	TGTGCCAGCAGGATCAACGTCAATGAGCAGTTCTTC	CASRINVNEQFF
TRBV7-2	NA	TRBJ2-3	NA	TGTGCCAGCAGCTTAGGAGGCACAGATACGCAGTATTTT	CASSLGGTDTQYF
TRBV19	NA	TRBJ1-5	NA	TGTGCCAGTAACAGGGTCGGTCAGCCCCAGCATTTT	CASNRVGQPQHF
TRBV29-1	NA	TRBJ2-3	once	TGCAGCGTTCTCCCACACACAGATACGCAGTATTTT	CSVLPHTDTQYF
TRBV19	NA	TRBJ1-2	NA	TGTGCCAGTAGTATGGGGCACTATGGCTACACCTTC	CASSMGHYGYTF
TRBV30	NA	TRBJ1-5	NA	TGTGCCTGGAGTGTAGGGCGAGTAATCAATCAGCCCCAGCATTTT	CAWSVGRVINQPQHF
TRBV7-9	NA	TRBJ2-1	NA	TGTGCCAGCAGCTTTAAAATGCTCCGGGATAGTAGCAATGAGCAGTTCTTC	CASSFKMLRDSSNEQFF
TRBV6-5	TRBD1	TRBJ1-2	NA	TGTGCCAGCAGTTACCAGGGGGCTGGCTACACCTTC	CASSYQGAGYTF
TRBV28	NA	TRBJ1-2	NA	TGTGCCAGCAGTTTCGCCTCCCGCTATGGCTACACCTTC	CASSFASRYGYTF
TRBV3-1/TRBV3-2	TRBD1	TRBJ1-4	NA	TGTGCCAGCAGCCAATCAGGGGGCAATGAAAAACTGTTTTTT	CASSQSGGNEKLFF
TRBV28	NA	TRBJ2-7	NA	TGTGCCAGCAGTTTATCCAGGGGCTATGCCTACGAGCAGTACTTC	CASSLSRGYAYEQYF
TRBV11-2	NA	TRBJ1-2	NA	TGTGCCAGCAGCTTGTCGTGGAACGATTATGGCTACACCTTC	CASSLSWNDYGYTF
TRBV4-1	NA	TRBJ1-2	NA	TGCGCCAGCAGCCAGGTTTTTTCTCGAGGGCGTAACTATGGCTACACCTTC	CASSQVFSRGRNYGYTF
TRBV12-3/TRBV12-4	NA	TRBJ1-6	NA	TGTGCCAGCCTATTGGGGGGGGATTCACCCCTCCACTTT	CASLLGGDSPLHF